A single sample gave rise to the 19 T cell receptor beta chains below, sequenced in a study of blood T cell repertoires in COVID-19. TCRdb's copy holds only in-frame clones and misses some; the assay was immunoSEQ multiplex PCR. The data contain 180,000 or so clones, about 81% of them singletons. The specimen sequenced was peripheral blood. Every receptor here comes from a woman older than 75 with COVID-19, enrolled during active disease.

V is TRBV29-1 and J is TRBJ1-4; D unresolved. CDR1 SQVTM and CDR2 ANQGSEA come from the germline V gene. V was pared by 4 bases and J by 5 bases, with 8 bases between. CDR3 length equals 12 residues. CDR3 loop: CSVASSNEKLFF. The CDR3 DNA reads TGCAGCGTTGCCTCAAGCAATGAAAAACTGTTTTTT.

The chain is built from TRBV7-9 and TRBJ2-1, with D possibly TRBD2 on 5 matching bases. The germline V gene encodes CDR1 SEHNR and CDR2 FQNEAQ (reference sequence). Trimming shortened V by 6 bases and J by 5 bases, and 14 bases separated the two germline ends. The CDR3 length is 14 residues. The CDR3 loop is CASSSSRGDNEQFF. In DNA, the CDR3 is TGTGCCAGCAGTTCCTCCCGGGGAGACAATGAGCAGTTCTTC.

The genes are TRBV25-1 and TRBJ1-5; TRBD1 might be the D (6 bases). The CDR3 spans 15 residues. The V end was cut by 2 bases, the J end by 3 bases, with 11 bases between. Germline CDR1 reads MGHDK; CDR2 reads SYGVNS. CDR3 bases: TGTGCCAGCAGTGAAGGGGGGGCCCTCAATCAGCCCCAGCATTTT. Translating it yields CASSEGGALNQPQHF.

The chain carries TRBV5-1 and TRBJ2-5, with TRBD1 matching over 9 bases. The CDR3 runs to 16 residues. Per germline, CDR1 SGHRS and CDR2 YFSETQ. Trimming took 4 bases from V and 5 from J; bases not matched to a gene: 12. The CDR3 is CASSTPGTGRGETQYF. DNA for the CDR3: TGCGCCAGCAGCACCCCCGGGACAGGGAGGGGGGAGACCCAGTACTTC.

This clone was found a few times. The chain recombines TRBV16 with TRBJ1-5; 10 bases map to TRBD1. The V gene's germline CDR1 is KGHSY and CDR2 FQNENV. V shed 2 bases and J 3 bases; nucleotides not matched to a gene: 4. This CDR3 spans 16 amino acids. The CDR3 region is CASSQGQGVTNQPQHF. CDR3 coding DNA: TGTGCCAGCAGCCAAGGACAGGGGGTAACCAATCAGCCCCAGCATTTT.

The chain recombines TRBV10-2 with TRBJ2-7, with a possible D match to TRBD2 (6 bases). CDR1 WSHSY and CDR2 SAAADI come from the germline V gene. The ends were cut back, 7 bases at V and 3 bases at J, with 7 bases in the middle. The CDR3 is 11 amino acids. In DNA, the CDR3 is TGCGCCAGCACCGGGGGCTACGAGCAGTACTTC. This gives the protein CASTGGYEQYF.

Only a few counts were recorded for this clone. The V and J genes are TRBV4-1 and TRBJ2-7; TRBD1 agrees at 12 bases. This CDR3 is built from 15 residues. V lost 1 base to trimming and J lost 7 bases; unmatched junction nucleotides: 5. Germline V gene sequence: CDR1 MGHRA, CDR2 YSYEKL. The CDR3 nucleotides read TGCGCCAGCAGCCAAGCCGGGACAGGGGGCGGGGAGCAGTACTTC. Its translation: CASSQAGTGGGEQYF.

The chain couples TRBV6-6 to TRBJ2-5; 8 positions agree with TRBD1. The trim removed 5 bases at V and 4 bases at J, leaving 6 bases unmatched. CDR3 length: 14 residues. The germline V gene has CDR1 MNHNY and CDR2 SVGAGI (reference sequence). The CDR3 DNA reads as TGTGCCAGCAGTACCACAGGGGGGAGAGAGACCCAGTACTTC. This gives the protein CASSTTGGRETQYF.

J is TRBJ1-4 and V is TRBV3-1 (or the pseudogene TRBV3-2); D unclear. The CDR3 totals 14 residues. Trimming left V 0 bases short and J 11 bases short, with 13 bases between. Germline V CDR1 and CDR2: LGHDT, YNNKEL (reference sequence). CDR3 protein: CASSQDPQKRKLFF. The CDR3 DNA is TGTGCCAGCAGCCAAGATCCCCAGAAGAGGAAACTGTTTTTT.

The chain combines TRBV10-2 with TRBJ1-2; possible D gene TRBD1, 6 bases. V was trimmed by 7 bases and J by 2 bases, leaving 14 bases between them. The CDR3 loop spans 14 amino acids. Germline CDR1 reads WSHSY; CDR2 reads SAAADI. CDR3 coding DNA: TGCGCCAGCACCCGGACAGACAGCAACTATGGCTACACCTTC. Translated, it gives CASTRTDSNYGYTF.

This chain uses TRBV14 with TRBJ2-5; TRBD1 agrees at 11 bases. The ends lost 4 bases at V and 5 bases at J; junction bases unmatched: 0. The V gene's germline CDR1 is SGHDN and CDR2 FVKESK. This CDR3 is built from 13 residues. The CDR3 loop is CASSRDRGETQYF. For the CDR3, the DNA is TGTGCCAGCAGCCGGGACAGGGGGGAGACCCAGTACTTC.

The CDR3 loop reads CASRGQGDNSPLHF. The CDR3 nucleotides are TGTGCCAGCAGGGGACAGGGCGATAATTCACCCCTCCACTTT. This rearrangement joins TRBV6-4 to TRBJ1-6; TRBD1 agrees at 9 bases. The CDR3 is 14 residues long. The germline gives CDR1 MRHNA, CDR2 SNTAGT. The junction had 2 bases not matched to a gene; V was cut back by 6 bases and J by 5 bases.

This clone is large (0.1 to 1%) in the sample. This sequence joins TRBV12-3 or TRBV12-4 and TRBJ2-7, with 8 bases lining up with TRBD1. Trimming took 6 bases from V and 7 from J; bases not matched to a gene: 8. CDR3 size: 13 residues. CDR3 region: CASRRTGTGEQYF. In DNA, the CDR3 is TGTGCCAGCAGGCGGACAGGGACTGGAGAGCAGTACTTC.

The chain combines TRBV5-4 with TRBJ2-3, with 7 bases lining up with TRBD2. This CDR3 comprises 17 residues. The germline CDR1 and CDR2 sequences are SGHNT and YYREEE (reference sequence). Unmatched junction bases numbered 13, after V lost 4 bases and J lost 2 bases. CDR3 bases: TGTGCCAGCAGCCCCCCCGGGCTAGCGGAGACCACAGATACGCAGTATTTT. As protein: CASSPPGLAETTDTQYF. The whole variable domain, remainder taken from reference TRBV5-4 and TRBJ2-3, is ETGVTQSPTHLIKTRGQQVTLRCSSQSGHNTVSWYQQALGQGPQFIFQYYREEENGRGNFPPRFSGLQFPNYSSELNVNALELDDSALYLCASSPPGLAETTDTQYFGPGTRLTVL.

This clone was seen a single time. The chain combines TRBV24-1 with TRBJ1-5; D remains ambiguous. The CDR3 loop spans 14 amino acids. Trimming shortened V by 4 bases and J by 4 bases, and 10 bases separated the two germline ends. CDR1 KGHDR and CDR2 SFDVKD come from the germline V gene. CDR3 protein: CATSEPGPNQPQHF. The CDR3 DNA is TGTGCCACCAGTGAGCCAGGTCCGAATCAGCCCCAGCATTTT.

This clone was found a few times. The chain recombines TRBV12-3 or TRBV12-4 with TRBJ1-5, with D unresolved. The CDR3 extends over 13 amino acids. The ends were cut back, 3 bases at V and 6 bases at J, with 9 bases in the middle. CDR3 region: CASSLGRGQPQHF. In DNA, the CDR3 is TGTGCCAGCAGTTTGGGCCGGGGTCAGCCCCAGCATTTT.

DNA for the CDR3: TGTGCCAGCAGCTTAGGACGTAGCGTTTATGGCTACACCTTC. Translated: CASSLGRSVYGYTF. V and J are TRBV7-2 and TRBJ1-2; no definite D call. The V gene lost 1 base and the J gene lost 5 bases, with 11 bases spanning the gap. The CDR3 length is 14 residues. The germline CDR1 and CDR2 sequences are SGHTA and FQGNSA.

The chain has TRBV5-1 and TRBJ2-5, with TRBD2 identical over 15 bases. V trimming: 0 bases; J trimming: 8 bases; junction bases outside the gene matches: 5. Germline CDR1 reads SGHRS; CDR2 reads YFSETQ. The CDR3 length is 16 residues. CDR3 amino acids: CASSLEGLAGGVTQYF. CDR3 DNA: TGCGCCAGCAGCTTGGAAGGACTAGCGGGAGGGGTCACCCAGTACTTC.

The chain links TRBV6-6 to TRBJ1-5, with TRBD1 matching 8 bases. CDR3 length equals 15 residues. V lost 2 bases and J lost 5; bases outside the gene matches: 5. Germline loops: CDR1 MNHNY, CDR2 SVGAGI (reference sequence). The CDR3 nucleotides read TGTGCCAGCAGTTACGGACAGGGACTCCATCAGCCCCAGCATTTT. Translation gives CASSYGQGLHQPQHF.